This is a list of T cell receptor beta chains from one sample in a study of regulatory T cells in long-lasting Graves disease. Each CDR3 protein is one row after TCRdb ran MiXCR on the multiplex PCR reads. The sample lists under 800,000 distinct CDR3 sequences, roughly 15% occurring once. These sequences were also reported in another study, on T cells in Graves' hyperthyroidism and ophthalmopathy.

The material sequenced was peripheral blood mononuclear cells (PBMCs), taken at new diagnosis, from a patient treated with antithyroid drugs. The receptors stem from a woman aged 30 to 39 with Graves disease. Both conserved end residues are part of each CDR3. Only part of the rows carry a size: once, few, many, or a class if the clone is expanded.

J	V	size	CDR3
TRBJ2-7	TRBV20-1	many	CSARIAEPVYEQYF
TRBJ1-1	TRBV15	many	CATSRDGEGMNTEAFF
TRBJ2-3	TRBV24-1	-	CATSDYRGSTDTQYF
TRBJ2-1	TRBV5-5	many	CATSDGASSYNEQFF
TRBJ1-4	TRBV28	-	CASSFYLGGGNEKLFF
TRBJ1-5	TRBV9	-	CASIGGYQPQHF
TRBJ2-3	TRBV20-1	many	CSASLQGRSDTQYF
TRBJ2-3	TRBV6-2/TRBV6-3	few	CASSYIGTDTQYF
TRBJ2-7	TRBV28	few	CASRINIDSGRGSYEQYF
TRBJ2-7	TRBV20-1	many	CSASLAGSYEQYF
-	TRBV7-8	many	CASSFLQGGETQYF
TRBJ1-6	TRBV6-1	many	CASIASRDSYNSPLHF
TRBJ2-7	TRBV11-2	many	CASSSPGQHYEQYF
TRBJ2-1	TRBV20-1	many	CSARSNAVSYNEQFF
TRBJ2-1	TRBV11-3	many	CASSLGGTSRDEQFF
TRBJ2-1	TRBV7-2	many	CASSLATSYNEQFF
TRBJ2-5	TRBV10-3	few	CAIREGDNPYQETQYF
TRBJ2-1	TRBV3-1	few	CASSQDVVSGSGNEQFF
TRBJ2-3	TRBV12-3/TRBV12-4	many	CASSVPDYPPEGELVSDTQYF
TRBJ2-2	TRBV7-9	few	CASKNAGTSASELFF
TRBJ1-6	TRBV7-9	many	CASSSSGMTLANSPLHF
TRBJ2-7	TRBV20-1	many	CSATGVYEQYF
TRBJ2-3	TRBV7-2	many	CASSFSSGSTDTQYF
TRBJ1-1	TRBV5-1	-	CASSSKTGRNTEAFF
TRBJ2-6	TRBV20-1	-	CSAPGGQSSGANVLTF
TRBJ2-5	TRBV20-1	few	CSARETGEETQYF
TRBJ2-1	TRBV12-3/TRBV12-4	-	CASSLVGGAPYNEQFF
TRBJ2-1	TRBV7-3	-	CASSLLEHNEQFF
TRBJ2-7	TRBV20-1	-	CSASVAGGSYEQYF
TRBJ1-5	TRBV28	many	CASRRKYSNQPQHF
TRBJ2-3	TRBV7-2	-	CASSSGLAGQVTQYF
TRBJ2-3	TRBV20-1	few	CSALGRSDTQYF
TRBJ1-5	TRBV30	many	CAWSEPGQIYQPQHF
TRBJ1-6	TRBV6-1	-	CASRTEQGYNSPLHF
TRBJ2-3	TRBV6-4	once	CASRTTSGSTDTQYF
TRBJ1-1	TRBV12-3/TRBV12-4	many	CASSLGQPAGAFF
TRBJ2-1	TRBV20-1	many	CSASGTTYNEQFF
TRBJ1-6	TRBV6-1	many	CASISPGTGGNSPLHF
TRBJ1-1	TRBV29-1	many	CSGRNRGTEAFF
TRBJ2-1	TRBV7-3	many	CASRKTGIGAGRTYNEQFF
TRBJ2-3	TRBV27	many	CASSGWSGADTDTQYF
TRBJ1-1	TRBV12-3/TRBV12-4	many	CASSFSRGRSSETEAFF
TRBJ2-7	TRBV20-1	many	CSGTGTSGTSYEQYF
TRBJ2-5	TRBV2	many	CASRADRGSETQYF
TRBJ1-2	TRBV19	-	CASSTTGIYGYTF
TRBJ1-3	TRBV30	-	CAWSEGLAGNTIYF
TRBJ2-7	TRBV25-1	-	CASSDGAGGSVYSYEQYF
TRBJ2-7	TRBV6-6	many	CASSYSSNEQYF
TRBJ1-2	TRBV28	many	CASSTWDRKENYGYTF